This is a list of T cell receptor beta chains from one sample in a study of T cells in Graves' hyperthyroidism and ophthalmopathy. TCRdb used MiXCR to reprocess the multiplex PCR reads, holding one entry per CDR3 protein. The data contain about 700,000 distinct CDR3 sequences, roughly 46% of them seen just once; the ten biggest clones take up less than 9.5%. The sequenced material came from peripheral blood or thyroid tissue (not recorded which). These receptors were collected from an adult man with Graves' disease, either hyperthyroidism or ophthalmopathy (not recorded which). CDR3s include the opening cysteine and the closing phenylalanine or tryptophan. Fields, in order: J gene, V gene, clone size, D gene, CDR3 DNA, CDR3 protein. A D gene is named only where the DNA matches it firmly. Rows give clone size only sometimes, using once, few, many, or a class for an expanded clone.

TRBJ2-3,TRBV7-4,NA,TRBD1,TGTGCCAGCAGCCCCTGGACAGGGTTGAGCACAGATACGCAGTATTTT,CASSPWTGLSTDTQYF
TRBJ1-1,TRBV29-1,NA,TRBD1,TGCAGCGTCAAGGCCGGGACAGCCAACACTGAAGCTTTCTTT,CSVKAGTANTEAFF
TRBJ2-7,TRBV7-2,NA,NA,TGTGCCAGCAGCCAAGACAAGGGCGGGACGAGCTCCTACGAGCAGTACTTC,CASSQDKGGTSSYEQYF
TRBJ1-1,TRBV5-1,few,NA,TGCGCCAGCAGCTTGGATCCGGGTGCGGACACTGAAGCTTTCTTT,CASSLDPGADTEAFF
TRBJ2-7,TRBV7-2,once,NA,TGTGCCAGCAGCTTAGCCGGGACAGGGACTAGTAGCTACGAGCAGTACTTC,CASSLAGTGTSSYEQYF
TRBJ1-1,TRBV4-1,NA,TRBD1,TGTGCCAGCAGCGCCCGACAGGGAACGGGGACTGAAGCTTTCTTT,CASSARQGTGTEAFF
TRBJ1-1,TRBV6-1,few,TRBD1,TGTGCCAGCAGTCCGTCGACAGGGGTGGGCACTGAAGCTTTCTTT,CASSPSTGVGTEAFF
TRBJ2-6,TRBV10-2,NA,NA,TGCGCCAGCAGGGAGGGGGGCTCTGGGGCCAACGTCCTGACTTTC,CASREGGSGANVLTF
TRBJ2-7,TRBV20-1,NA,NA,TGCAGCTGGGTGATGACTGAGCAGTACTTC,CSWVMTEQYF
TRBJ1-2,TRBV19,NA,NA,TGTGCCAGTAACTTGGGGATGAGGAGATATGGCTACACCTTC,CASNLGMRRYGYTF
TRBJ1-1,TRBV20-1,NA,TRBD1,TGCAGTGCCTTCGGGACAGGGCCTACCACTGAAGCTTTCTTT,CSAFGTGPTTEAFF
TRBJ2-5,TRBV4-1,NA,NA,TGCGCCAGCAGCGGAACAGATAGACAGGAGATAGAGACCCAGTACTTC,CASSGTDRQEIETQYF
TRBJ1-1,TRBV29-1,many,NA,TGCAGCGGCACGACGAACACTGAAGCTTTCTTT,CSGTTNTEAFF
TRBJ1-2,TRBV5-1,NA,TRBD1,TGCGCCAGCAGCTGGAGGGACAGGGTTTATGGCTACACCTTC,CASSWRDRVYGYTF
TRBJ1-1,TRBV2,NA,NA,TGTGCCAGCAGCCAAAAAATCCTATCCGGGTGGGAGAACACTGAAGCTTTCTTT,CASSQKILSGWENTEAFF
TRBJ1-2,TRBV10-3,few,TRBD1,TGTGCCATCAAGGACAGGGGCTATGGCTACACCTTC,CAIKDRGYGYTF
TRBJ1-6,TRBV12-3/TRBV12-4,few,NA,TGTGCCAGCAGTCTTTTGGGGGGTCGAACGGGGACCCTCCACTTT,CASSLLGGRTGTLHF
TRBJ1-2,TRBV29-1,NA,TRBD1,TGCAGCGTTGAAAGGGACAGCGATTCCTATGGCTACACCTTC,CSVERDSDSYGYTF
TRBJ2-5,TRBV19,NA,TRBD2,TGTGCCAGTGGGCTAGCGGGAGCCCGGCAAGAGACCCAGTACTTC,CASGLAGARQETQYF
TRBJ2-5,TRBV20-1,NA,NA,TGCAGTGCCCCCTTCCGAGGCCTAGCTGGCCAAGAGACCCAGTACTTC,CSAPFRGLAGQETQYF
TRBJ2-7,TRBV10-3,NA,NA,TGTGCCATCAGTGAGTCTCAAGGGGACGAGCAGTACTTC,CAISESQGDEQYF
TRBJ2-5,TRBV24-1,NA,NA,TGTGCCAGCAGCCAAGTGGGAAAGGAGACCCAGTACTTC,CASSQVGKETQYF
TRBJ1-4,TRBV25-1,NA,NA,TGTGCCAGCAGTGATGACGCTGCAGGGACGACTAATGAAAAACTGTTTTTT,CASSDDAAGTTNEKLFF
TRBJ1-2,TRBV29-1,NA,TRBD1,TGCAGCGTTGAGCGTACAGGGGCGGGCTATGGCTACACCTTC,CSVERTGAGYGYTF
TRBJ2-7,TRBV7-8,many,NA,TGTGCCAGCAGCTTTGGGGTGGCCTACGAGCAGTACTTC,CASSFGVAYEQYF
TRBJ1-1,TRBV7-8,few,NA,TGTGCCAGCAGCTTAGGAGGGAAGGGGGTGTACACTGAAGCTTTCTTT,CASSLGGKGVYTEAFF
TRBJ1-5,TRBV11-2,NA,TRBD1,TGTGCCAGCAGCATCCATGGACAGGGGGCGGTCAATCAGCCCCAGCATTTT,CASSIHGQGAVNQPQHF
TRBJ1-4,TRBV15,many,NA,TGTGCCACCAGCAGAGGGGGGGGGGCTAATGAAAAACTGTTTTTT,CATSRGGGANEKLFF
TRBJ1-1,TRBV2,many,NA,TGTGCCAGCAGTGAAGCTAGTGGACAAACGAACACTGAAGCTTTCTTT,CASSEASGQTNTEAFF